This T cell receptor (beta chain) appears in the sequencing data of a study of somatic mutations in cytotoxic T cells in rheumatoid arthritis. This CDR3 is built from 15 residues. CDR1 PRHDT and CDR2 FYEKMQ come from the germline V gene (reference sequence). Trimming cost V 0 bases and J 6 bases, with 15 bases left between them. Only in-frame clones appear in the TCRdb table, and some are missing; sequencing was by immunoSEQ multiplex PCR. The sample yields some 29,000 clones, around 90% seen once. Material for sequencing was CD8+ T cells sorted from blood. The clonotype comes from an adult with rheumatoid arthritis. The rearrangement joins TRBV13 to TRBJ2-7; unclear D gene. The CDR3 DNA reads as TGTGCCAGCAGCTTAGGCCCCAGCCACCCAGCCGAGCAGTACTTC. Protein product: CASSLGPSHPAEQYF.